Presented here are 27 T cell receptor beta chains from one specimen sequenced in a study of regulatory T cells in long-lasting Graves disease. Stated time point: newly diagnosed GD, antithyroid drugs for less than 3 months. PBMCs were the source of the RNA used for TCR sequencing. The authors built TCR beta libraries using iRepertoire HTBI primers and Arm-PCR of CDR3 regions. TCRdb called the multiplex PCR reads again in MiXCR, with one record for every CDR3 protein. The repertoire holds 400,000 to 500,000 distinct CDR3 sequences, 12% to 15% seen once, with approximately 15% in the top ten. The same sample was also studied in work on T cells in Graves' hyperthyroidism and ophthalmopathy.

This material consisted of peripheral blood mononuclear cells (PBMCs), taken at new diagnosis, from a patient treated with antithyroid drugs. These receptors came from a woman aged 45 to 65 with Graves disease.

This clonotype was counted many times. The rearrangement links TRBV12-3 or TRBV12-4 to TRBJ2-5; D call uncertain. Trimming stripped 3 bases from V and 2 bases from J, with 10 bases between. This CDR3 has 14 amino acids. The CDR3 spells CASSLSRLQETQYF. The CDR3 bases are TGTGCCAGCAGTTTGTCCAGGCTTCAAGAGACCCAGTACTTC.

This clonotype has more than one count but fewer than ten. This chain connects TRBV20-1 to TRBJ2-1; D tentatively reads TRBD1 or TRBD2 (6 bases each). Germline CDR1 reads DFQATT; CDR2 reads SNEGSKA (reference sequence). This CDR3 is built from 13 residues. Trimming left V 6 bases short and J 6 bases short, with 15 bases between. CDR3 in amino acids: CSARWPGANEQFF. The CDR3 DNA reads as TGCAGTGCCCGGTGGCCGGGGGCCAATGAGCAGTTCTTC.

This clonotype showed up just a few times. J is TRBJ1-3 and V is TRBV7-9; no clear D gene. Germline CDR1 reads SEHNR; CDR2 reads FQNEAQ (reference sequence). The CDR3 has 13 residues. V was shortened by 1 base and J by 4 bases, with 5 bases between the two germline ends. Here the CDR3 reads CASSLDLGNTIYF. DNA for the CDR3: TGTGCCAGCAGCTTAGACCTAGGAAACACCATATATTTT.

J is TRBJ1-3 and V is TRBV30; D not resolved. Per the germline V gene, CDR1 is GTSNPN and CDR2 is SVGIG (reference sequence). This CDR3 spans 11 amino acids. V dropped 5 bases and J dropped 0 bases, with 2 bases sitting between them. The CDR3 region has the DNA TGTGCCTGGGACTCTGGAAACACCATATATTTT. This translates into CAWDSGNTIYF.

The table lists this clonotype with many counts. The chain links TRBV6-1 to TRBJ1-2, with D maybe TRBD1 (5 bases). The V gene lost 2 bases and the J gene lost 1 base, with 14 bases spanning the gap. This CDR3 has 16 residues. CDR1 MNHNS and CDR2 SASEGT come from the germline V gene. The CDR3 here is CASSESHRINNYGYTF. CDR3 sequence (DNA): TGTGCCAGCAGTGAATCTCACAGGATAAATAACTATGGCTACACCTTC.

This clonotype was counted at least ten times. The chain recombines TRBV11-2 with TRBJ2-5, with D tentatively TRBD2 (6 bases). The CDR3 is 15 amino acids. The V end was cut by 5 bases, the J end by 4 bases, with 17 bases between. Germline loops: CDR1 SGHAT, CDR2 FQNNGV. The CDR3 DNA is TGTGCCAGCAGCGAACCCGGGGGTTTAGGAGAGACCCAGTACTTC. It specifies CASSEPGGLGETQYF.

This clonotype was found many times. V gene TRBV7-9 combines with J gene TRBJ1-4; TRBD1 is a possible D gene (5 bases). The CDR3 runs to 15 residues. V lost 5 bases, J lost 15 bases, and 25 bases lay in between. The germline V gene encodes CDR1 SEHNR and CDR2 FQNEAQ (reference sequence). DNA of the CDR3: TGTGCCAGCAGCCCCCCCGGGACCGGTTCAAAAGTGATGTTTTTT. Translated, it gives CASSPPGTGSKVMFF.

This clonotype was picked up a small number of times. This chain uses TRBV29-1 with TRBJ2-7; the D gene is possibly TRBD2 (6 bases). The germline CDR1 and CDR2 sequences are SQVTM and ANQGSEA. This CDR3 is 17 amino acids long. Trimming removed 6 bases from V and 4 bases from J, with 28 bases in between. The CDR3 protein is CSVAGVGGGRILYEQYF. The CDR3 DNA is TGCAGCGTCGCCGGAGTCGGGGGTGGACGGATACTGTACGAGCAGTACTTC.

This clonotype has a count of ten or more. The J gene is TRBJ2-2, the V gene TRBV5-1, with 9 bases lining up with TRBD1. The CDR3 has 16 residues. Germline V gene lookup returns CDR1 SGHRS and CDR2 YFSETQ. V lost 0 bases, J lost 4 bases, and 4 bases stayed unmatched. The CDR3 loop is CASSLADRGFTGELFF. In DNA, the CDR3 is TGCGCCAGCAGCTTGGCGGACAGGGGTTTCACCGGGGAGCTGTTTTTT.

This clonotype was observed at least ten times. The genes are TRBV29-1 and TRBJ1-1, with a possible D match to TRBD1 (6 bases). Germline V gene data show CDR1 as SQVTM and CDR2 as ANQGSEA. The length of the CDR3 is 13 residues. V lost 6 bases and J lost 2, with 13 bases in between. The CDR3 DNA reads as TGCAGCGTCGCAGACAGGAAAAACACTGAAGCTTTCTTT. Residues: CSVADRKNTEAFF.

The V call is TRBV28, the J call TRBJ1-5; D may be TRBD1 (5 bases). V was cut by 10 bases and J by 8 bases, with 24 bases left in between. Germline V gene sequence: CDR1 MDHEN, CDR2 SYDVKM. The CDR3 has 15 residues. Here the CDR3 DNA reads TGTGCCACCTTAAGCGGGGCAGGCGGATTGAAGCCCCAGCATTTT. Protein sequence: CATLSGAGGLKPQHF. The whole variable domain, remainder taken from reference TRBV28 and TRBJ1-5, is DVKVTQSSRYLVKRTGEKVFLECVQDMDHENMFWYRQDPGLGLRLIYFSYDVKMKEKGDIPEGYSVSREKKERFSLILESASTNQTSMYLCATLSGAGGLKPQHFGDGTRLSIL.

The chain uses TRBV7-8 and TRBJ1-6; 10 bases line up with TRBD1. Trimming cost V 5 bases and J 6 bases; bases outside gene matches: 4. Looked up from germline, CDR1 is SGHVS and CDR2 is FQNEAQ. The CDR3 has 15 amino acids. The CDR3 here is CASSLRTGGNSPLHF. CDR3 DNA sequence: TGTGCCAGCAGCCTCCGGACAGGGGGTAATTCACCCCTCCACTTT. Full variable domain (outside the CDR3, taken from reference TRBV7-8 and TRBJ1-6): GAGVSQSPRYKVAKRGQDVALRCDPISGHVSLFWYQQALGQGPEFLTYFQNEAQLDKSGLPSDRFFAERPEGSVSTLKIQRTQQEDSAVYLCASSLRTGGNSPLHFGNGTRLTVT.

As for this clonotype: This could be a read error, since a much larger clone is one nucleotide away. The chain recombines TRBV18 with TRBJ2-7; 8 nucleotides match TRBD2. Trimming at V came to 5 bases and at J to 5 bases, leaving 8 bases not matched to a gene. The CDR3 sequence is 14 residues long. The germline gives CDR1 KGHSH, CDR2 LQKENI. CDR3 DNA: TGTGCCAGCTCAGCAACGGGAGGGATCAACGAGCAGTACTTC. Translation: CASSATGGINEQYF.

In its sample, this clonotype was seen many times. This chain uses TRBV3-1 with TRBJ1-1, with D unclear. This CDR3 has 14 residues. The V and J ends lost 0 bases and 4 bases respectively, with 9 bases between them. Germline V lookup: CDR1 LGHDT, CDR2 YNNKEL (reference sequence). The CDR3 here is CASSQDKDITEAFF. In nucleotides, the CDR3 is TGTGCCAGCAGCCAAGATAAGGATATCACTGAAGCTTTCTTT.

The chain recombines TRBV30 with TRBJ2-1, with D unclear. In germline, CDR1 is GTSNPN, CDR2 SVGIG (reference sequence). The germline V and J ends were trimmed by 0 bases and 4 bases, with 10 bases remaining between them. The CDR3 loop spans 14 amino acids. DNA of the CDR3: TGTGCCTGGAGTGTACTCTCTGGTTACAATGAGCAGTTCTTC. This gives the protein CAWSVLSGYNEQFF.

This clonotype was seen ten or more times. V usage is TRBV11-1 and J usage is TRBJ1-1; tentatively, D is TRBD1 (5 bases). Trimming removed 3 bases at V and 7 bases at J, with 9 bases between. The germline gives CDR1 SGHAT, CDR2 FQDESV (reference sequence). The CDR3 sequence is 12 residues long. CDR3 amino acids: CASSLGGGEAFF. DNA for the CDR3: TGTGCCAGCAGCTTGGGGGGTGGTGAAGCTTTCTTT.

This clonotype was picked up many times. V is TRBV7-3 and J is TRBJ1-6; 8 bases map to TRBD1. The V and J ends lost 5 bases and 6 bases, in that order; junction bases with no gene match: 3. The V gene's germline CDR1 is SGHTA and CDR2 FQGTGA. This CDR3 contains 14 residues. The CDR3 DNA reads TGTGCCAGCAGCCCCGACAGGGGTAATTCACCCCTCCACTTT. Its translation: CASSPDRGNSPLHF.

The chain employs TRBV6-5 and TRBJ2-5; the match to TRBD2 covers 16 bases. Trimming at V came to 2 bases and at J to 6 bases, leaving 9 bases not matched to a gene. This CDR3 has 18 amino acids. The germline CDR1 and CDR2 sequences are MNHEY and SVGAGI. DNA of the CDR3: TGTGCCAGCAGTTACATTACCGGGACTAGCGGGAGGGTTAAGACCCAGTACTTC. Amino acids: CASSYITGTSGRVKTQYF.

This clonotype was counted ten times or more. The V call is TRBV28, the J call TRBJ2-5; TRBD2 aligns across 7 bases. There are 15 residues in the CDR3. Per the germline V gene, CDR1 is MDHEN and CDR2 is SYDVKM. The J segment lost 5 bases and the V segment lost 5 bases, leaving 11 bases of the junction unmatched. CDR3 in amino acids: CASSAPLTGGETQYF. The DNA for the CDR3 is TGTGCCAGCAGTGCTCCTTTGACGGGAGGTGAGACCCAGTACTTC.

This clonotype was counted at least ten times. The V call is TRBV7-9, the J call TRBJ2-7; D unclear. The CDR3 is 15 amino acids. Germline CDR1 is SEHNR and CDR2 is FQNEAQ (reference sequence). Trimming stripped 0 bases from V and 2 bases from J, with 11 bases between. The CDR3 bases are TGTGCCAGCAGCTTAGCGGTTCAAAACCCCTACGAGCAGTACTTC. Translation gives CASSLAVQNPYEQYF. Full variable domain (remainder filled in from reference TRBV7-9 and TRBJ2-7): DTGVSQNPRHKITKRGQNVTFRCDPISEHNRLYWYRQTLGQGPEFLTYFQNEAQLEKSRLLSDRFSAERPKGSFSTLEIQRTEQGDSAMYLCASSLAVQNPYEQYFGPGTRLTVT.

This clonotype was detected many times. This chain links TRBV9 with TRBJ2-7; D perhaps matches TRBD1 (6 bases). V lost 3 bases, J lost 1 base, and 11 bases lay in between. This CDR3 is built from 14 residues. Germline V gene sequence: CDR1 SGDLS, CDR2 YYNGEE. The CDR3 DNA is TGTGCCAGCAGCGCGTCCGACAGGTCCTACGAGCAGTACTTC. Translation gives CASSASDRSYEQYF.

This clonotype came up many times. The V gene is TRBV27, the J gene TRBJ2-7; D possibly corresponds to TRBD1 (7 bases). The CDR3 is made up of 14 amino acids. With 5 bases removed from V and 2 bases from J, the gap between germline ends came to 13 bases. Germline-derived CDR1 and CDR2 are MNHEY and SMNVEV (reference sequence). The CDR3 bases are TGTGCCAGCAGTCCGTCAGGGGGGCCCTACGAGCAGTACTTC. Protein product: CASSPSGGPYEQYF.

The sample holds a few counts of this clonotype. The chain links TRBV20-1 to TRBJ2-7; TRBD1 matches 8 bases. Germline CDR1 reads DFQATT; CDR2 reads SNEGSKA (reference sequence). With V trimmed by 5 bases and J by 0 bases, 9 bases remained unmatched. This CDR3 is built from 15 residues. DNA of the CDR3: TGCAGTGCTCCCCCGGGACAGGTCGCCTCCTACGAGCAGTACTTC. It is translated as CSAPPGQVASYEQYF.

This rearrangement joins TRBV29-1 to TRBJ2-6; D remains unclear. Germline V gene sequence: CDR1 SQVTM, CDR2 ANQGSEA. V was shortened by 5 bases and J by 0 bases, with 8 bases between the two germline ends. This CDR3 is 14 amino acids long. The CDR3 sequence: CSVLFNSGANVLTF. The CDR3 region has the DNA TGCAGCGTTCTCTTTAACTCTGGGGCCAACGTCCTGACTTTC. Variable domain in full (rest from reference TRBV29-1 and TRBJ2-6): SAVISQKPSRDICQRGTSLTIQCQVDSQVTMMFWYRQQPGQSLTLIATANQGSEATYESGFVIDKFPISRPNLTFSTLTVSNMSPEDSSIYLCSVLFNSGANVLTFGAGSRLTVL.

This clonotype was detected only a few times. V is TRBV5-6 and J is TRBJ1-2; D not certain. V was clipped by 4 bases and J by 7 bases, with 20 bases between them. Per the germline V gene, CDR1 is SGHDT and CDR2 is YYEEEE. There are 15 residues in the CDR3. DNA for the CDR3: TGTGCCAGCAGCCCTCGTGGGTTAGGGTTCGGTGGCTACACCTTC. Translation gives CASSPRGLGFGGYTF.

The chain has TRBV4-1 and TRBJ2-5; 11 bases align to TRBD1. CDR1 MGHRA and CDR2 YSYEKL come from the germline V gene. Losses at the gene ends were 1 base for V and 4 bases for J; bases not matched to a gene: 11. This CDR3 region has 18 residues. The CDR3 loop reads CASSQAPSGQGVRETQYF. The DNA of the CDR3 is TGCGCCAGCAGCCAAGCCCCCTCGGGACAGGGGGTCCGAGAGACCCAGTACTTC.

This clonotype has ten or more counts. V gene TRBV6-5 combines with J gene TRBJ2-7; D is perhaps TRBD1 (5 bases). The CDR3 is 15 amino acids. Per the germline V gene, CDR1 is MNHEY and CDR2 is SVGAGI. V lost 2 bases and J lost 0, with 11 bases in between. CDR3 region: CASSYQAGPSYEQYF. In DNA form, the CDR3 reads TGTGCCAGCAGTTACCAGGCAGGGCCCTCCTACGAGCAGTACTTC.